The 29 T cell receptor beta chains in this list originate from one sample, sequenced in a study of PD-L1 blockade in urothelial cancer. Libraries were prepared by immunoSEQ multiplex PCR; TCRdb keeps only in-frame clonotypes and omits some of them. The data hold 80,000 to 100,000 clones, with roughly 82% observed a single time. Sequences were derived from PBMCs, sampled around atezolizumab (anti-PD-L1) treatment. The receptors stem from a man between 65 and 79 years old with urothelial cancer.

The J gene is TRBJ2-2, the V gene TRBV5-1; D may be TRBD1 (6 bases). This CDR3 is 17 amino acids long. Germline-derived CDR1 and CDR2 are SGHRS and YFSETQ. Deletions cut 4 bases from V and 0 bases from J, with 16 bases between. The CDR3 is CASSPGHPGPNTGELFF. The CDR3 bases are TGCGCCAGCAGCCCGGGACACCCCGGGCCGAACACCGGGGAGCTGTTTTTT.

Written as DNA, the CDR3 is TGTGCCAGCAGCTTGGTAGGGGGCCTCGATCAAGAGACCCAGTACTTC. Encoded protein: CASSLVGGLDQETQYF. V gene TRBV5-4 combines with J gene TRBJ2-5; TRBD1 aligns across 7 bases. The CDR3 has 16 residues. Germline V gene lookup returns CDR1 SGHNT and CDR2 YYREEE (reference sequence). V was pared by 0 bases and J by 2 bases, with 7 bases of the junction left unmatched.

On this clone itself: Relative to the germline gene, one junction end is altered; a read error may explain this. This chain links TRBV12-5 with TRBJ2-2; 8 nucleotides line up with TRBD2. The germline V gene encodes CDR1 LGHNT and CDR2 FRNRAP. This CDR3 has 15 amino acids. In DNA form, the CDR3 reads TGTGCTAGCTCCCTCGGGGGGGGGAACGCCGGGGAGCTGTTTTTT. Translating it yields CASSLGGGNAGELFF.

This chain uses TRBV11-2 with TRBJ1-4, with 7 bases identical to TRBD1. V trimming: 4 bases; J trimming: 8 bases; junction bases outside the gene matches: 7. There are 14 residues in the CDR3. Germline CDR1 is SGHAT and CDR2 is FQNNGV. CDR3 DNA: TGTGCCAGCAGCTCGACAGGGCATGGGGAAAAACTGTTTTTT. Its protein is CASSSTGHGEKLFF.

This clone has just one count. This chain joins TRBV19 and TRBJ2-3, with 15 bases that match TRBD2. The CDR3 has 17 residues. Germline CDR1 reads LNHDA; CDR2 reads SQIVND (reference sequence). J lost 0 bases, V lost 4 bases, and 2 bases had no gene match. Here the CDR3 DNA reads TGTGCCAGTAGTACCGGGACTAGCGGGAGGAGCACAGATACGCAGTATTTT. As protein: CASSTGTSGRSTDTQYF.

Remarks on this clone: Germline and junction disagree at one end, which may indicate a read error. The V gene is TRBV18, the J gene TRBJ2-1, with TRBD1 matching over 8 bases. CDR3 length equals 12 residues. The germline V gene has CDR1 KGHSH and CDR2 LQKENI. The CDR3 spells CASSRGQGEPFF. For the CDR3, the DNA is TGTGCCAGCTCACGCGGACAGGGTGAGCCGTTCTTC.

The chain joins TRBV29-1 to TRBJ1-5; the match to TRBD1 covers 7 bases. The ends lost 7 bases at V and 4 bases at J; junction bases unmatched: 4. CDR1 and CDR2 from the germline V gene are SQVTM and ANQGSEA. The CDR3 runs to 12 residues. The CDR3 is CSASDRNQPQHF. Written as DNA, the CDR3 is TGCAGCGCCTCGGACAGGAATCAGCCCCAGCATTTT.

CDR3 sequence reads: CASSVAREGDNEQFF. As DNA, the CDR3 is TGTGCCAGCAGCGTCGCAAGGGAGGGGGACAATGAGCAGTTCTTC. The gene calls are TRBV2 and TRBJ2-1; maybe TRBD2 (7 bases). V was shortened by 6 bases and J by 5 bases, with 17 bases between the two germline ends. Germline CDR1 reads SNHLY; CDR2 reads FYNNEI. The CDR3 length is 15 residues.

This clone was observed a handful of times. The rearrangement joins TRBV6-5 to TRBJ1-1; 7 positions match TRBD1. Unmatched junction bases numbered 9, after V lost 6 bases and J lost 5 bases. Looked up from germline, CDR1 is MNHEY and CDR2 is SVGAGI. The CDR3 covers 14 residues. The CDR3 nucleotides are TGTGCCAGCAGACTGGACAGGTATATGACTGAAGCTTTCTTT. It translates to CASRLDRYMTEAFF.

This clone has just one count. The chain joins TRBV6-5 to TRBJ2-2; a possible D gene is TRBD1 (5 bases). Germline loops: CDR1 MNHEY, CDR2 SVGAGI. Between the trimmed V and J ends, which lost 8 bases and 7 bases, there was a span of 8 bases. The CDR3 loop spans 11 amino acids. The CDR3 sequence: CASGAGGELFF. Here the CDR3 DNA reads TGTGCCAGCGGGGCTGGCGGGGAGCTGTTTTTT.

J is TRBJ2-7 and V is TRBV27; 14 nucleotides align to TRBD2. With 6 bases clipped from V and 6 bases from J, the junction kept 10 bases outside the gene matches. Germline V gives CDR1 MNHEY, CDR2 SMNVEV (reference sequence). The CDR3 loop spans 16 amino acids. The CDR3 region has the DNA TGTGCCAGCAGCCAATCCGGGGGACTAGCGGGAGCCGAGCAGTACTTC. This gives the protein CASSQSGGLAGAEQYF.

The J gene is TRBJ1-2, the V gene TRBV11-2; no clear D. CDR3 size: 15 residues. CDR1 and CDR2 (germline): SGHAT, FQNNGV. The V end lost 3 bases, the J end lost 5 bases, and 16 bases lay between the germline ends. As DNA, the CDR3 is TGTGCCAGCAGCTTTGGTTCCGTTTTTCGGTATGGCTACACCTTC. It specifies CASSFGSVFRYGYTF.

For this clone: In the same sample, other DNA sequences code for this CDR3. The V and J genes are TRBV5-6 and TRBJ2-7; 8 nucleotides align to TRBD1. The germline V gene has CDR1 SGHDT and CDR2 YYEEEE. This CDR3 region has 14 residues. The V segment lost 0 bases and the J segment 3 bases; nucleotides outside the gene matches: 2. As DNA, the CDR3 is TGTGCCAGCAGCTTGGGACAGGGGAGCTACGAGCAGTACTTC. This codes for CASSLGQGSYEQYF.

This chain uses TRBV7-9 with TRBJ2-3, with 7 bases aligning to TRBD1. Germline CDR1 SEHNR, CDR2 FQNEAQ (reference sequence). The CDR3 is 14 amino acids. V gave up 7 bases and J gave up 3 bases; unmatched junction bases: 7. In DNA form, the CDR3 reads TGTGCCAGCAACAGAGGGACAGTGACAGATACGCAGTATTTT. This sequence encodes CASNRGTVTDTQYF.

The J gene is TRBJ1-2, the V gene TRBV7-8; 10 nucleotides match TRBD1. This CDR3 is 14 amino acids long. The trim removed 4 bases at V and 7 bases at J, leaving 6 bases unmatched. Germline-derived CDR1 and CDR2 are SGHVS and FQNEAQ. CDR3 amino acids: CASSSRDRGIGYTF. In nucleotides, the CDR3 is TGTGCCAGCAGCTCCCGGGACAGGGGTATTGGCTACACCTTC.

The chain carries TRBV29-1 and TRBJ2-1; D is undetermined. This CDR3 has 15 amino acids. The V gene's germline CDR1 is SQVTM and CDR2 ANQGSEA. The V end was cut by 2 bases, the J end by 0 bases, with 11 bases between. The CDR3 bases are TGCAGCGTTGAAAGTGGTAAGAGCTCCTACAATGAGCAGTTCTTC. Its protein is CSVESGKSSYNEQFF.

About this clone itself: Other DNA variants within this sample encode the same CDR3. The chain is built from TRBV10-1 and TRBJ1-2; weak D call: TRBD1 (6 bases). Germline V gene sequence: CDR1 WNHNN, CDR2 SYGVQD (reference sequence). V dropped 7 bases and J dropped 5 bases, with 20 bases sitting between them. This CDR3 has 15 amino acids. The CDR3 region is CASTLDRDKLYGYTF. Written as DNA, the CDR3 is TGCGCCAGCACATTAGACCGGGACAAGCTTTATGGCTACACCTTC.

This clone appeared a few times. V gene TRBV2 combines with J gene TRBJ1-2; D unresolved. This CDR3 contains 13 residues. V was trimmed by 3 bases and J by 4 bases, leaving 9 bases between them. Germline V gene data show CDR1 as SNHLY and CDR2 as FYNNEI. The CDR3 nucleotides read TGTGCCAGCAGTGAGAAAGGAGGCTATGGCTACACCTTC. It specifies CASSEKGGYGYTF.

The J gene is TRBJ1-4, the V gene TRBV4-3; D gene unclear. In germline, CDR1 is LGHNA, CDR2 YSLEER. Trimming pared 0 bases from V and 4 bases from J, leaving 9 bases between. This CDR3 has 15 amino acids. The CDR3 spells CASSQDRADNEKLFF. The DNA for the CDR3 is TGCGCCAGCAGCCAAGATCGCGCTGATAATGAAAAACTGTTTTTT.

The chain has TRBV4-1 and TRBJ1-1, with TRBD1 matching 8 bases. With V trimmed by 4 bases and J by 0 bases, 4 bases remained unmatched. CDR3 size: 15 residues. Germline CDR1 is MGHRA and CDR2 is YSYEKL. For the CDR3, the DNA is TGCGCCAGCAGCCGAGGACAGGGATTGAACACTGAAGCTTTCTTT. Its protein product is CASSRGQGLNTEAFF.

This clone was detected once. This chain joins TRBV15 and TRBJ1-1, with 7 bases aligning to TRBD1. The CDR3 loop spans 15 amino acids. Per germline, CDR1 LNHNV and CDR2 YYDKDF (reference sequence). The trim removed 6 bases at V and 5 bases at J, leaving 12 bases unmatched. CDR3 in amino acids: CATRKGTGERTEAFF. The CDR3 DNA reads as TGTGCCACCAGGAAGGGAACAGGGGAAAGGACTGAAGCTTTCTTT.

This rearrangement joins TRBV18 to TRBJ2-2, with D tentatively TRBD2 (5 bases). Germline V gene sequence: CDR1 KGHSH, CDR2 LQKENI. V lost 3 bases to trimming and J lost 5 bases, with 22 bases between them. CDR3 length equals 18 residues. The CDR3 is CASSPGSGPLRRTGELFF. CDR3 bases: TGTGCCAGCTCACCGGGAAGCGGACCACTAAGACGAACCGGGGAGCTGTTTTTT.

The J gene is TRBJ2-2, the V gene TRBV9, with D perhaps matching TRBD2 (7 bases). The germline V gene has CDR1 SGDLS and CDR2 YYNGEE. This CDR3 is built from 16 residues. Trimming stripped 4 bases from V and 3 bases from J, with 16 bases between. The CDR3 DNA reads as TGTGCCAGCAGCCCCGACGGGGAGGGGGACACCGGGGAGCTGTTTTTT. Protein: CASSPDGEGDTGELFF.

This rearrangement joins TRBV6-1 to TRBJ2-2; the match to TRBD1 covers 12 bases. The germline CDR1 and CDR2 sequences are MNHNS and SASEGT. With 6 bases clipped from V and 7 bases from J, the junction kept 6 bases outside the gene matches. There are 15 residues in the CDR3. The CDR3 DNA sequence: TGTGCCAGCAGAGGGACAGGGGGCTATGGCGGGGAGCTGTTTTTT. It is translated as CASRGTGGYGGELFF.

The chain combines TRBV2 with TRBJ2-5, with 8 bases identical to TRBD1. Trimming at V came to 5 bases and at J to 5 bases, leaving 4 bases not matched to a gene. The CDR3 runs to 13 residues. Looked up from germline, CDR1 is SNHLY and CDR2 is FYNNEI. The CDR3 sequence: CASSPDRVETQYF. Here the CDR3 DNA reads TGTGCCAGCAGTCCGGACAGGGTTGAGACCCAGTACTTC.

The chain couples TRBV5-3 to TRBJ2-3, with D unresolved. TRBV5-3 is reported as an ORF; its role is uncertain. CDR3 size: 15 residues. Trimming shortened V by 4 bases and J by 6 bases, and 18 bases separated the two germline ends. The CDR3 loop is CARSPPWSLEDTQYF. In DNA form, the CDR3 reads TGTGCCAGAAGCCCACCGTGGTCCCTTGAGGATACGCAGTATTTT.

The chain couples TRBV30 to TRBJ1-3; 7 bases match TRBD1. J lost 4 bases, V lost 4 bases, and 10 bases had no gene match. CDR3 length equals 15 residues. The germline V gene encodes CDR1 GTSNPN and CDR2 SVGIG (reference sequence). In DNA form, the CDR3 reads TGTGCCTGGATCGCAGGGGGACGCCCGGGAAACACCATATATTTT. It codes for CAWIAGGRPGNTIYF.

Here the CDR3 DNA reads TGTGCCAGCGAAGGACAGGCCGCTGAGGAAAAACTGTTTTTT. Amino acids: CASEGQAAEEKLFF. This sequence joins TRBV2 and TRBJ1-4, with 7 nucleotides matching TRBD1. This CDR3 spans 14 amino acids. Per the germline V gene, CDR1 is SNHLY and CDR2 is FYNNEI. V lost 8 bases to trimming and J lost 8 bases; unmatched junction nucleotides: 11.

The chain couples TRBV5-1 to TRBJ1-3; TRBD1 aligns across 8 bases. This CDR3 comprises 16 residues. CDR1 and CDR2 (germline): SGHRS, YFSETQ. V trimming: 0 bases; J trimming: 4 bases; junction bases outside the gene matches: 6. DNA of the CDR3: TGCGCCAGCAGCTTGGCTATGACAGGGGCAGGAAACACCATATATTTT. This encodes CASSLAMTGAGNTIYF.